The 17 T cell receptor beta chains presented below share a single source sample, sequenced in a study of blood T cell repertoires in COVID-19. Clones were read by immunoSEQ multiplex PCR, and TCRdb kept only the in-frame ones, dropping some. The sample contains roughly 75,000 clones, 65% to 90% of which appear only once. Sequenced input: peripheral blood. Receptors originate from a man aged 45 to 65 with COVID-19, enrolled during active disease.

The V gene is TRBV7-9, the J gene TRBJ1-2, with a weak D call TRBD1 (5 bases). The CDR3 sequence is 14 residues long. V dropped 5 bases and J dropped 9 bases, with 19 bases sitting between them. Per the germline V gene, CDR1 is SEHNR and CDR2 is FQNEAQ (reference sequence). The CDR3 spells CASSPTTGEVSYTF. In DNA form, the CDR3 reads TGTGCCAGCAGCCCCACGACGGGGGAAGTTAGCTACACCTTC.

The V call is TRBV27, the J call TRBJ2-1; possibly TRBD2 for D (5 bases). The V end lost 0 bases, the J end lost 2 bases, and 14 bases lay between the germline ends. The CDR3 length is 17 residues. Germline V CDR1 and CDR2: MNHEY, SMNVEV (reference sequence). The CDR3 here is CASSLSGQAAPYNEQFF. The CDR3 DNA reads TGTGCCAGCAGTTTATCCGGGCAAGCGGCTCCCTACAATGAGCAGTTCTTC.

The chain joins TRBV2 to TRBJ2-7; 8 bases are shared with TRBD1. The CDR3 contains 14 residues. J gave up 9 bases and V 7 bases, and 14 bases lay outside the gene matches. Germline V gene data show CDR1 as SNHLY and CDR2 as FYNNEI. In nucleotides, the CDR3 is TGTGCCAGCACCGAGGAGCAGGGGGCGAGTCGGCAGTACTTC. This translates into CASTEEQGASRQYF.

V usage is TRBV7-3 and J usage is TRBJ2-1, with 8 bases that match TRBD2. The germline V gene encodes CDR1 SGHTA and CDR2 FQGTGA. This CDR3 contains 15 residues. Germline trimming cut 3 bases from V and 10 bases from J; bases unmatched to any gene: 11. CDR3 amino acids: CASSFLGLAREEQFF. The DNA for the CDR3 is TGTGCCAGCAGCTTTCTAGGACTAGCAAGGGAGGAGCAGTTCTTC.

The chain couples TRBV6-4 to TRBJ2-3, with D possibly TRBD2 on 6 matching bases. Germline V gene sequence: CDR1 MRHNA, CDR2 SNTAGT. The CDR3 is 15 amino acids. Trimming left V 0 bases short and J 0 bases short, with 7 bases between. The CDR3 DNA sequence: TGTGCCAGCAGTGACTCTCTAGCGAGCACAGATACGCAGTATTTT. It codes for CASSDSLASTDTQYF.

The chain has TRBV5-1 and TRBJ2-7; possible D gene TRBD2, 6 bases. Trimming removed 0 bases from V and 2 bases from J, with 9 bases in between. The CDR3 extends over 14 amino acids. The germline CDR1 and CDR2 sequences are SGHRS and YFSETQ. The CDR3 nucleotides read TGCGCCAGCAGCTTGGACGGGAGCCCCTACGAGCAGTACTTC. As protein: CASSLDGSPYEQYF.

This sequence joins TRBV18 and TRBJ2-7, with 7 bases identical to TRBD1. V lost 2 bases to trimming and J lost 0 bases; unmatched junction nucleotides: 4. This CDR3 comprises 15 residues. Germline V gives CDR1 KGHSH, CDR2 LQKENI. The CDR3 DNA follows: TGTGCCAGCTCACCAACCCAGGGGGTCTCCTACGAGCAGTACTTC. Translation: CASSPTQGVSYEQYF.

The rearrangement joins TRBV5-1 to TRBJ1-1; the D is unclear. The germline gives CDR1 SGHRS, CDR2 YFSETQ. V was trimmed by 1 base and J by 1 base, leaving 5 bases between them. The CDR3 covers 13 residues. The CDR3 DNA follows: TGCGCCAGCAGCTTGATGGCGAACACTGAAGCTTTCTTT. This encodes CASSLMANTEAFF.

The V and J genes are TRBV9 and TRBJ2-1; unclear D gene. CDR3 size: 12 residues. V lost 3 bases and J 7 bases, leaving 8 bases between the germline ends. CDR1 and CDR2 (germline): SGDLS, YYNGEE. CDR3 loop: CASSANGNEQFF. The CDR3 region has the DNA TGTGCCAGCAGCGCAAACGGGAATGAGCAGTTCTTC.

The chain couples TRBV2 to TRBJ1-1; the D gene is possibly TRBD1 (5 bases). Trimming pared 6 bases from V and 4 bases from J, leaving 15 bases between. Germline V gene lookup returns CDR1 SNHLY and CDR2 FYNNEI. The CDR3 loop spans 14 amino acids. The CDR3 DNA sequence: TGTGCCAGCAGGAGGGGCCGGGAGGGCACTGAAGCTTTCTTT. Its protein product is CASRRGREGTEAFF.

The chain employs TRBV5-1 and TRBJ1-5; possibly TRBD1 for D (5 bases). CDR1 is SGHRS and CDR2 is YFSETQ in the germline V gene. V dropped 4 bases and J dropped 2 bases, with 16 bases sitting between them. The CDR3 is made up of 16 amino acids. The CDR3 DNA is TGCGCCAGCAGCCCCGGGGGGGGATGGGGCAATCAGCCCCAGCATTTT. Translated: CASSPGGGWGNQPQHF.

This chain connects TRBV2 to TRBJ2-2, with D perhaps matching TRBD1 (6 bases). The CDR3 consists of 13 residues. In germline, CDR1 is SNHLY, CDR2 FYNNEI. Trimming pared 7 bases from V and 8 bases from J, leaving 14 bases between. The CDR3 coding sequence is TGTGCCAGCACGGGACAAAGGAGGGGGGAGCTGTTTTTT. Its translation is CASTGQRRGELFF.

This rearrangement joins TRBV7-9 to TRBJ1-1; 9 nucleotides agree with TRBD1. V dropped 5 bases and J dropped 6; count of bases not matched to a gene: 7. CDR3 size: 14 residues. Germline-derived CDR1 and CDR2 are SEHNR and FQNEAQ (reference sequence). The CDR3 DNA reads TGTGCCAGCAGCCCCACAGGGGGCGCGGCTGAAGCTTTCTTT. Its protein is CASSPTGGAAEAFF.

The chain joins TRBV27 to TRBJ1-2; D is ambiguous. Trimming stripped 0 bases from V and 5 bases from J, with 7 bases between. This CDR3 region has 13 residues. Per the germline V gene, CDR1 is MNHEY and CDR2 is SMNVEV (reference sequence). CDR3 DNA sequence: TGTGCCAGCAGTTTATCGAGAGGGTATGGCTACACCTTC. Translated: CASSLSRGYGYTF.

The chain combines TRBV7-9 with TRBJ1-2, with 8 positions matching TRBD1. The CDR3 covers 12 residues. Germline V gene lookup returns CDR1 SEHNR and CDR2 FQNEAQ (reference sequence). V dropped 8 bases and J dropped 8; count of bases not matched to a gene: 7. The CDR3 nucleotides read TGTGCCAGCGCCGACAGGGGAAACGGCTACACCTTC. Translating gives CASADRGNGYTF.

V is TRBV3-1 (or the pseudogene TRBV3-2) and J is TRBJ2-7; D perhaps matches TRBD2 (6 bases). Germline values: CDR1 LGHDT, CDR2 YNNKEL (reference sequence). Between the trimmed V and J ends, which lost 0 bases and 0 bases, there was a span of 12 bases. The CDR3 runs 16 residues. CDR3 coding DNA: TGTGCCAGCAGCCAAGATGTGGCTAGCGACTCCTACGAGCAGTACTTC. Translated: CASSQDVASDSYEQYF.

Here the CDR3 DNA reads TGTGCCAGCAGTGACCGAGCAGGTCCTAATTCACCCCTCCACTTT. Amino acid sequence: CASSDRAGPNSPLHF. The V gene is TRBV6-4, the J gene TRBJ1-6; D ambiguous. The V end was cut by 2 bases, the J end by 6 bases, with 11 bases between. The CDR3 runs 15 residues. CDR1 is MRHNA, CDR2 SNTAGT, per germline.